This T cell receptor (beta chain) was observed in a study of T cells in Graves' hyperthyroidism and ophthalmopathy (dated by TCRdb to the late 2010s). General notes on the study: Peripheral blood samples were taken at initial diagnosis, before any treatment was given. After blood sampling, hyperthyroidism patients were treated with methimazole at a starting dose of 30 mg daily, and ophthalmopathy patients were treated with high-dose intravenous methylprednisolone. Whether ophthalmopathy could be predicted prospectively was tested in an independent validation cohort made up of about 20 hyperthyroidism patients plus 17 patients who later progressed to ophthalmopathy. In addition, the study compared T-cell repertoires in thyroid tissue and in blood from roughly six Graves' hyperthyroidism patients. TCR Vbeta CDR3 sequencing of 130 to 150 peripheral blood samples (more than 40 ophthalmopathy, under 80 hyperthyroidism and approximately 17 progressor patients) is reported in the paper. For training and testing, the 100 or so patients in the discovery cohort were randomly divided in a 7:3 ratio. To identify distinguishing TCR V-J signatures, a discovery cohort of around 100 patients was used, comprising some 45 with Graves' ophthalmopathy and approximately 58 with stable Graves' hyperthyroidism. Here is what the overall study found, with its caveats: No statistical method was used to set the sample size in advance, and investigators knew the group allocation. In validation, progression to ophthalmopathy was predicted by the model with nearly 71% sensitivity and around 76% specificity, a median of about 6.8 months before onset. Ophthalmopathy was separated from stable hyperthyroidism by a 13 V-J signature model, with 85% to 90% sensitivity and approximately 84% specificity obtained in cross-validation and 80%/75% obtained in testing. Blood samples also contained most of the expanded thyroid clonotypes (frequency above 0.001), which suggests that blood repertoires may reflect thyroid immune responses.

This clonotype appeared a few times. Its antigen remains undetermined. Qualities for individual bases were not recorded, and no much larger clone is one base off. Graves' hyperthyroidism was defined as stable when no progression to ophthalmopathy occurred over 18 months of follow-up. Hyperthyroidism patients were newly diagnosed, had a disease duration of under 2 months, and were aged 18 to 65 years. Any patient with an uncontrolled infection, another autoimmune disease, pregnancy or lactation was excluded. Clinical symptoms, serum thyroxine and TRAb, thyroid ultrasound, and orbital computed tomography formed the basis for the diagnoses. PBMCs were separated from 8 to 10 ml of fresh peripheral blood using Ficoll-Paque density gradient centrifugation. Total RNA was extracted with Trizol reagent, and quality was checked on an Agilent 2100 Bioanalyzer. The TCR beta CDR3 regions were amplified from the RNA transcripts. For the first round of RT-PCR on the TCR CDR3, the HTBI primer set was used together with the Qiagen OneStep RT-PCR kit. A second multiplex PCR round built the libraries, followed by size selection and purification. Libraries were sequenced paired-end with 100 bp reads on an Illumina HiSeq2000. From the authors' description of their analysis: Raw data were processed with SOAPnuke, discarding reads with adapters, uncalled bases, mean Phred below 15, or no exact constant-primer or identifier match. High-quality paired reads were merged using COPE v1.2.5, and each unique nucleotide sequence was defined as a clonotype. MiTCR v1.1 was used to align the clonotypes against IMGT TRBV, TRBD and TRBJ reference segments. The analysis was restricted to V-J combinations with a frequency above 0.0001, which together covered just over 99% of the repertoires. A TCS score was defined as the ratio between F50 (clonal expansion) and ExV (chaos), using BLOSUM62-based TCRdist between CDR3 peptides within each V-J. Welch's t-statistics and random forest reduced around 510 V-J features to 10 to 15, which were used in a naive Bayes classifier (R e1071). The public reads were quality trimmed at Q25 with fastp and then assembled into clones with MiXCR by TCRdb, keeping productive beta chains. Every entry covers one CDR3 protein and lists the most common genes and DNA from its rows. The V and J calls come from TCRdb's annotation, not from the publication. The sample includes 700,000 or so distinct CDR3 sequences, with approximately 16% observed a single time. The top ten hold around 8% of the sample.

CDR1 and CDR2 are drawn from the germline V gene (reference sequence): MNHEY, SMNVEV. The V end loses 2 bases and the J end loses 3 bases, and a stretch of 10 bases separates them. Spanning cysteine to phenylalanine, the CDR3 consists of 15 amino acids. Only the CDR3 part of the read is kept: 45 bases, read in frame from the first base. Sequenced sample: blood. The chain uses TRBV27 and TRBJ2-2; the D gene cannot be resolved reliably. The source is a man younger than 30 with Graves' hyperthyroidism. In nucleotide form, the sequence is TGTGCCAGCAGTTTAATGGTCGGGCACACCGGGGAGCTGTTTTTT. Its coded protein is CASSLMVGHTGELFF.